What follows are 14 T cell receptor beta chains derived from one specimen sequenced in a study of blood T cell repertoires in COVID-19. Sequencing was performed with immunoSEQ multiplex PCR; in TCRdb, only in-frame clones are kept and a portion is missing. Of approximately 320,000 clones in the sample, roughly 85% were seen once. The sequencing sample was made of peripheral blood. These receptors all come from a human donor in a cohort sampled during active COVID-19.

The chain is built from TRBV2 and TRBJ1-1; TRBD1 agrees at 10 bases. The junction had 2 bases not matched to a gene; V was cut back by 6 bases and J by 4 bases. The length of the CDR3 is 13 residues. The V gene's germline CDR1 is SNHLY and CDR2 FYNNEI. CDR3 residues: CASRGTGVTEAFF. The CDR3 DNA reads TGTGCCAGCAGGGGGACAGGGGTCACTGAAGCTTTCTTT.

The chain recombines TRBV5-1 with TRBJ1-1; 7 nucleotides match TRBD1. This CDR3 region has 15 residues. CDR1 and CDR2 from the germline V gene are SGHRS and YFSETQ. Unmatched junction bases numbered 5, after V lost 3 bases and J lost 0 bases. CDR3 in DNA: TGCGCCAGCAGCTGGGGGACAGAATTGAACACTGAAGCTTTCTTT. Protein sequence: CASSWGTELNTEAFF. The full variable domain, its missing parts supplied by reference TRBV5-1 and TRBJ1-1, is KAGVTQTPRYLIKTRGQQVTLSCSPISGHRSVSWYQQTPGQGLQFLFEYFSETQRNKGNFPGRFSGRQFSNSRSEMNVSTLELGDSALYLCASSWGTELNTEAFFGQGTRLTVV.

This clone has only a few counts. The V gene is TRBV5-8, the J gene TRBJ2-1; 8 nucleotides agree with TRBD1. Looked up from germline, CDR1 is SGHTS and CDR2 is YDEGEE. This CDR3 has 15 amino acids. J was trimmed by 4 bases and V by 3 bases; bases with no gene match: 6. CDR3 DNA sequence: TGTGCCAGCAGCTCTGGACAGGGCCAGTACAATGAGCAGTTCTTC. Translated: CASSSGQGQYNEQFF. The full variable domain, with the rest looked up from reference TRBV5-8 and TRBJ2-1, is EAGVTQSPTHLIKTRGQQATLRCSPISGHTSVYWYQQALGLGLQFLLWYDEGEERNRGNFPPRFSGRQFPNYSSELNVNALELEDSALYLCASSSGQGQYNEQFFGPGTRLTVL.

This chain uses TRBV5-1 with TRBJ2-3, with D possibly TRBD2 on 5 matching bases. Germline CDR1 is SGHRS and CDR2 is YFSETQ. This CDR3 has 16 amino acids. The V and J ends lost 2 bases and 2 bases respectively, with 15 bases between them. The CDR3 DNA is TGCGCCAGCAGCTTACCTCGAGAGGGCCTCACAGATACGCAGTATTTT. Its translation: CASSLPREGLTDTQYF.

A remark on this clone: One junction end does not reproduce the germline sequence, and a read error may be involved. Other DNA sequences in this sample translate to the same CDR3. The chain couples TRBV30 to TRBJ1-5, with D possibly TRBD1 on 6 matching bases. In germline, CDR1 is GTSNPN, CDR2 SVGIG (reference sequence). The CDR3 contains 13 residues. CDR3 DNA sequence: TGTGCCTGGAGTGCGGGGGGCAACCAGCCCCAGCATTTT. Translation gives CAWSAGGNQPQHF.

This clone was seen a single time. The V and J genes are TRBV3-1 (or the pseudogene TRBV3-2) and TRBJ2-1, with 8 nucleotides matching TRBD1. The V segment lost 1 base and the J segment 4 bases; nucleotides outside the gene matches: 3. The CDR3 sequence is 15 residues long. Germline values: CDR1 LGHDT, CDR2 YNNKEL (reference sequence). The DNA of the CDR3 is TGTGCCAGCAGCCAAGGGCAGGGGGCGTACAATGAGCAGTTCTTC. This encodes CASSQGQGAYNEQFF.

The rearrangement links TRBV27 to TRBJ1-2; weak D call: TRBD1 (5 bases). CDR3 length equals 15 residues. Trimming shortened V by 0 bases and J by 3 bases, and 11 bases separated the two germline ends. The germline V gene has CDR1 MNHEY and CDR2 SMNVEV (reference sequence). The chain's CDR3 is CASSLSLWGDYGYTF. CDR3 nucleotide sequence: TGTGCCAGCAGTTTATCTCTGTGGGGCGACTATGGCTACACCTTC.

This rearrangement joins TRBV28 to TRBJ2-7; the match to TRBD1 covers 9 bases. Germline V gives CDR1 MDHEN, CDR2 SYDVKM. The V segment lost 8 bases and the J segment 4 bases; nucleotides outside the gene matches: 21. This CDR3 is built from 18 residues. The chain's CDR3 is CASRLSTPGQGKRYEQYF. In DNA form, the CDR3 reads TGTGCCAGCCGCCTTTCAACTCCCGGACAGGGGAAGCGGTACGAGCAGTACTTC. Looking up the rest from reference TRBV28 and TRBJ2-7 gives the full variable domain: DVKVTQSSRYLVKRTGEKVFLECVQDMDHENMFWYRQDPGLGLRLIYFSYDVKMKEKGDIPEGYSVSREKKERFSLILESASTNQTSMYLCASRLSTPGQGKRYEQYFGPGTRLTVT.

Written as DNA, the CDR3 is TGTGCCAGCAGTCCCTGGGCGGGAGCTGGCTACACCTTC. Encoded protein: CASSPWAGAGYTF. The genes are TRBV5-6 and TRBJ1-2; D remains ambiguous. V lost 5 bases, J lost 7 bases, and 15 bases lay in between. The CDR3 extends over 13 amino acids. Germline assignment: CDR1 SGHDT and CDR2 YYEEEE.

This clone showed up just once. The chain employs TRBV7-3 and TRBJ2-7; TRBD2 is a possible D gene (5 bases). This CDR3 has 15 residues. The germline V and J ends were trimmed by 0 bases and 3 bases, with 12 bases remaining between them. Germline V gene sequence: CDR1 SGHTA, CDR2 FQGTGA. CDR3 DNA sequence: TGTGCCAGCAGCTTAACTTCCGGTGCGGGCTACGAGCAGTACTTC. Translating gives CASSLTSGAGYEQYF.

The rearrangement joins TRBV7-9 to TRBJ1-5; 9 nucleotides agree with TRBD1. The CDR3 contains 18 residues. Germline V gene sequence: CDR1 SEHNR, CDR2 FQNEAQ (reference sequence). V was clipped by 1 base and J by 0 bases; unmatched bases: 7. Here the CDR3 reads CASSLVVGQGGSNQPQHF. CDR3 nucleotide sequence: TGTGCCAGCAGCTTAGTAGTGGGACAGGGAGGTAGCAATCAGCCCCAGCATTTT.

The chain couples TRBV7-2 to TRBJ1-2, with 8 bases that match TRBD1. CDR1 is SGHTA and CDR2 is FQGNSA in the germline V gene. The CDR3 is 15 amino acids. V trimming: 5 bases; J trimming: 8 bases; junction bases outside the gene matches: 13. CDR3 residues: CASSVRPGQGGGYTF. The CDR3 nucleotides are TGTGCCAGCAGCGTAAGACCCGGACAGGGCGGGGGCTACACCTTC. The entire variable domain, with the rest obtained from reference TRBV7-2 and TRBJ1-2, is as follows: GAGVSQSPSNKVTEKGKDVELRCDPISGHTALYWYRQSLGQGLEFLIYFQGNSAPDKSGLPSDRFSAERTGGSVSTLTIQRTQQEDSAVYLCASSVRPGQGGGYTFGSGTRLTVV.

The chain recombines TRBV10-2 with TRBJ2-2; 9 positions match TRBD2. The V segment lost 6 bases and the J segment 7 bases; nucleotides outside the gene matches: 15. CDR1 and CDR2 from the germline V gene are WSHSY and SAAADI. The CDR3 is 17 residues long. Written as DNA, the CDR3 is TGCGCCAGCAGGAGGAGGGGGTCTAGCGGGGCAATCGGGGAGCTGTTTTTT. As protein: CASRRRGSSGAIGELFF.

This clone was seen just once. The chain recombines TRBV6-5 with TRBJ2-1; 8 bases agree with TRBD2. Germline CDR1 is MNHEY and CDR2 is SVGAGI. J was trimmed by 9 bases and V by 4 bases; bases with no gene match: 8. This CDR3 has 14 amino acids. The CDR3 reads CASSLPGTRREQFF. CDR3 DNA: TGTGCCAGCAGTTTGCCCGGGACTAGACGTGAGCAGTTCTTC.